The 20 T cell receptor beta chains given below trace back to one sample, sequenced in a study of shared clonotypes between healthy human individuals. Here immunoSEQ multiplex PCR was the method, and the copy in TCRdb shows in-frame clones only, minus some. The table records a few million clones, over 85% of them present only once. The sequenced sample was naive CD4+ T cells from PBMCs. As to subset: CD45RA+ positively selected. Every receptor here comes from a young man in good health. Some clones in this sample may be carry-over from other donors' samples.

The chain combines TRBV13 with TRBJ2-7; D is perhaps TRBD2 (6 bases). Germline V lookup: CDR1 PRHDT, CDR2 FYEKMQ (reference sequence). Trimming left V 5 bases short and J 1 base short, with 21 bases between. The CDR3 runs to 17 residues. This CDR3 reads CASSHGGTRVRSYEQYF. Written as DNA, the CDR3 is TGTGCCAGCAGCCACGGAGGGACCCGGGTTAGGTCCTACGAGCAGTACTTC.

Note on this clone: At one end, the junction sequence differs from germline, possibly due to a read error. The chain is built from TRBV29-1 and TRBJ1-6, with D perhaps TRBD1 (6 bases). The germline V gene has CDR1 SQVTM and CDR2 ANQGSEA. There are 11 residues in the CDR3. CDR3 bases: TGCAGCGTTGAAGGACCGCCAGGGGCTAGTTTT. As protein: CSVEGPPGASF.

V and J are TRBV19 and TRBJ2-7, with TRBD2 matching over 8 bases. The CDR3 loop spans 13 amino acids. CDR1 is LNHDA, CDR2 SQIVND, per germline (reference sequence). V lost 6 bases and J lost 4; bases outside the gene matches: 5. The CDR3 protein is CASSPSGGYEQYF. As DNA, the CDR3 is TGTGCCAGTAGCCCTTCGGGGGGGTACGAGCAGTACTTC.

CDR3 sequence (DNA): TGCGCCAGCAGCTTAGACAGGGGCGGAAACATTCAGTACTTC. It translates to CASSLDRGGNIQYF. The chain combines TRBV5-1 with TRBJ2-4; TRBD1 matches 8 bases. The trim removed 2 bases at V and 6 bases at J, leaving 4 bases unmatched. The CDR3 has 14 residues. Germline CDR1 and CDR2: SGHRS and YFSETQ.

V gene TRBV7-9 combines with J gene TRBJ1-1; 9 positions match TRBD1. Germline-derived CDR1 and CDR2 are SEHNR and FQNEAQ (reference sequence). V gave up 4 bases and J gave up 4 bases; unmatched junction bases: 10. This CDR3 has 16 residues. CDR3 protein: CASSSSGTGRSTEAFF. CDR3 coding DNA: TGTGCCAGCAGCTCCTCCGGGACAGGGCGGAGCACTGAAGCTTTCTTT. The complete variable domain, with remaining parts taken from reference TRBV7-9 and TRBJ1-1, reads DTGVSQNPRHKITKRGQNVTFRCDPISEHNRLYWYRQTLGQGPEFLTYFQNEAQLEKSRLLSDRFSAERPKGSFSTLEIQRTEQGDSAMYLCASSSSGTGRSTEAFFGQGTRLTVV.

The V call is TRBV5-6, the J call TRBJ2-3, with 7 bases identical to TRBD1. The CDR3 sequence is 13 residues long. V lost 6 bases and J lost 5; bases outside the gene matches: 6. Germline loops: CDR1 SGHDT, CDR2 YYEEEE. Here the CDR3 reads CASTRQGVDTQYF. CDR3 in DNA: TGTGCCAGCACCCGACAGGGAGTAGATACGCAGTATTTT.

This chain connects TRBV30 to TRBJ1-6; D might be TRBD1 (6 bases). The CDR3 extends over 14 amino acids. V lost 5 bases to trimming and J lost 6 bases, with 14 bases between them. Germline CDR1 GTSNPN, CDR2 SVGIG (reference sequence). The DNA of the CDR3 is TGTGCCTGGGTGCCCGGGACACGTAATTCACCCCTCCACTTT. Its protein is CAWVPGTRNSPLHF. The entire variable domain, with the rest obtained from reference TRBV30 and TRBJ1-6, is as follows: SQTIHQWPATLVQPVGSPLSLECTVEGTSNPNLYWYRQAAGRGLQLLFYSVGIGQISSEVPQNLSASRPQDRQFILSSKKLLLSDSGFYLCAWVPGTRNSPLHFGNGTRLTVT.

V is TRBV9 and J is TRBJ2-1, with TRBD2 matching over 7 bases. The CDR3 runs 15 residues. V shed 5 bases, J shed 0 bases, and the junction held 5 bases outside the gene matches. Germline CDR1 reads SGDLS; CDR2 reads YYNGEE. CDR3 loop: CASSPTSDSYNEQFF. The CDR3 bases are TGTGCCAGCAGTCCTACTAGCGACTCCTACAATGAGCAGTTCTTC.

This chain connects TRBV28 to TRBJ1-2; D may be TRBD1 (6 bases). This CDR3 region has 16 residues. The germline V gene has CDR1 MDHEN and CDR2 SYDVKM. The ends were cut back, 0 bases at V and 0 bases at J, with 11 bases in the middle. For the CDR3, the DNA is TGTGCCAGCAGTTTATGGATAGGGGGGGCTAACTATGGCTACACCTTC. It is translated as CASSLWIGGANYGYTF.

V and J are TRBV30 and TRBJ1-5; D not resolved. From germline, CDR1 is GTSNPN and CDR2 SVGIG (reference sequence). V was cut by 2 bases and J by 4 bases, with 12 bases left in between. The CDR3 covers 14 residues. As DNA, the CDR3 is TGTGCCTGGAGTCTAATGGGCGGGAATCAGCCCCAGCATTTT. Translation gives CAWSLMGGNQPQHF.

The chain has TRBV28 and TRBJ2-4, with unresolved D. This CDR3 is 15 amino acids long. The germline CDR1 and CDR2 sequences are MDHEN and SYDVKM. With 6 bases removed from V and 0 bases from J, the gap between germline ends came to 12 bases. This CDR3 reads CASSPRFIAKNIQYF. The CDR3 DNA reads as TGTGCCAGCAGCCCGAGGTTTATAGCCAAAAACATTCAGTACTTC.

The gene calls are TRBV2 and TRBJ2-7, with D maybe TRBD1 (5 bases). The CDR3 consists of 16 residues. The ends were cut back, 4 bases at V and 5 bases at J, with 21 bases in the middle. Per germline, CDR1 SNHLY and CDR2 FYNNEI. The CDR3: CASSGHPGKFVDEQYF. DNA of the CDR3: TGTGCCAGCAGTGGACACCCAGGGAAATTCGTCGACGAGCAGTACTTC.

J is TRBJ1-4 and V is TRBV11-2; possible D gene TRBD1, 5 bases. The CDR3 runs 14 residues. Germline V lookup: CDR1 SGHAT, CDR2 FQNNGV. Trimming pared 5 bases from V and 10 bases from J, leaving 17 bases between. CDR3: CASSQGVDLPKLFF. CDR3 coding DNA: TGTGCCAGCAGCCAAGGGGTAGATCTGCCAAAACTGTTTTTT.

The chain is built from TRBV7-9 and TRBJ2-5; TRBD1 might be the D (5 bases). Per the germline V gene, CDR1 is SEHNR and CDR2 is FQNEAQ (reference sequence). The CDR3 covers 14 residues. V lost 3 bases, J lost 8 bases, and 16 bases lay in between. CDR3 sequence reads: CASSLQTATRTQYF. In DNA, the CDR3 is TGTGCCAGCAGCTTGCAGACAGCTACTCGAACCCAGTACTTC.

The rearrangement links TRBV9 to TRBJ2-5; TRBD2 aligns across 7 bases. The CDR3 spans 17 residues. Germline V gives CDR1 SGDLS, CDR2 YYNGEE. With V trimmed by 0 bases and J by 1 base, 9 bases remained unmatched. This CDR3 is CASSVGSQAGTQETQYF. The CDR3, as DNA: TGTGCCAGCAGCGTAGGGTCCCAAGCGGGGACCCAAGAGACCCAGTACTTC.

The rearrangement joins TRBV18 to TRBJ2-4; D may be TRBD1 (6 bases). Trimming removed 2 bases from V and 8 bases from J, with 16 bases in between. Per the germline V gene, CDR1 is KGHSH and CDR2 is LQKENI. CDR3 size: 15 residues. The CDR3 bases are TGTGCCAGCTCACCAGGTAGGACAGATCTCCACATTCAGTACTTC. It yields the protein CASSPGRTDLHIQYF. The whole variable domain, remainder taken from reference TRBV18 and TRBJ2-4, is NAGVMQNPRHLVRRRGQEARLRCSPMKGHSHVYWYRQLPEEGLKFMVYLQKENIIDESGMPKERFSAEFPKEGPSILRIQQVVRGDSAAYFCASSPGRTDLHIQYFGAGTRLSVL.

V usage is TRBV19 and J usage is TRBJ2-2, with D perhaps matching TRBD2 (6 bases). Germline assignment: CDR1 LNHDA and CDR2 SQIVND (reference sequence). The CDR3 covers 15 residues. The V and J ends lost 1 base and 6 bases respectively, with 12 bases between them. The CDR3 spells CASSIGRANAGELFF. The CDR3 coding sequence is TGTGCCAGTAGTATAGGGAGGGCCAACGCCGGGGAGCTGTTTTTT.

CDR3: CASSQRQAYYEQYF. The CDR3 DNA reads as TGCGCCAGCAGCCAGAGACAGGCGTACTACGAGCAGTACTTC. This rearrangement joins TRBV4-3 to TRBJ2-7; D is possibly TRBD1 (6 bases). V lost 3 bases and J 3 bases, leaving 12 bases between the germline ends. CDR1 is LGHNA and CDR2 is YSLEER in the germline V gene. This CDR3 has 14 amino acids.

V gene TRBV6-5 combines with J gene TRBJ2-7; D is tentatively TRBD1 or TRBD2 (5 bases each). The V end lost 2 bases, the J end lost 6 bases, and 20 bases lay between the germline ends. Germline CDR1 and CDR2: MNHEY and SVGAGI. The CDR3 consists of 16 residues. CDR3 DNA: TGTGCCAGCAGTTACACCGTTGCAGGGACGTTGGGCGAGCAGTACTTC. This codes for CASSYTVAGTLGEQYF.

The chain couples TRBV10-3 to TRBJ2-7, with 8 bases that match TRBD1. The CDR3 extends over 17 amino acids. The germline V gene has CDR1 ENHRY and CDR2 SYGVKD. V dropped 10 bases and J dropped 4; count of bases not matched to a gene: 21. For the CDR3, the DNA is TGTGCCACCCGGGACAGGCGGGGCTTGGAGGGATTGTACGAGCAGTACTTC. Translating gives CATRDRRGLEGLYEQYF.